The following is a TCR beta chain sequence with its context. This entry belongs to a study of shared clonotypes between healthy human individuals. As for the study in general: Donor composition was two women and three men, aged 18 to 49.

The germline V gene encodes CDR1 KGHSH and CDR2 LQKENI. The germline V and J ends were trimmed by 0 bases and 2 bases, with 8 bases remaining between them. This CDR3 has 14 residues. The assay was immunoSEQ multiplex PCR, and TCRdb's table has in-frame clones only and misses some. The sample records a few hundred thousand clones, 60% to 80% being singletons. The sequence was collected from a woman in her thirties or forties in good health. Some clones in this sample may be carry-over from other donors' samples. V usage is TRBV18 and J usage is TRBJ2-7; no clear D gene. The sequenced sample was PBMCs. The CDR3 region has the DNA TGTGCCAGCTCACCACCGACGGACGCCTACGAGCAGTACTTC. Amino acids: CASSPPTDAYEQYF.